This T cell receptor beta chain was retrieved from a study of cytomegalovirus exposure and HLA in healthy donors. Study conclusions and caveats: CMV serostatus was the sole immune exposure information available.

PCR used 60 Vbeta primers and 13 Jbeta primers. The repertoire was sequenced with immunoSEQ multiplex PCR; TCRdb's copy has only in-frame clones and lacks some. The sample carries 130,000 or so clones, approximately 69% recorded once. On this clone: The antigen remains undetermined.

Trimming stripped 4 bases from V and 5 bases from J, with 17 bases between. The CDR3 is 14 amino acids. Germline V gene sequence: CDR1 SQVTM, CDR2 ANQGSEA. The J gene is TRBJ1-2, the V gene TRBV29-1, with D possibly being TRBD1 (6 bases). Sequencing was carried out using PBMCs. The receptor comes from a man aged 40-49 years in good health and CMV-seropositive. CDR3 sequence: CSVGGGQGSYGYTF. Written as DNA, the CDR3 is TGCAGCGTTGGGGGAGGGCAGGGGAGTTATGGCTACACCTTC.